The 26 T cell receptor beta chains presented below share a single source sample, sequenced in a study of blood T cell repertoires in COVID-19. TCRdb's copy holds only in-frame clones and misses some; the assay was immunoSEQ multiplex PCR. The sample has tens of thousands of clones, over 75% seen once. Specimen: peripheral blood. These receptors were collected from a human donor in a cohort sampled during active COVID-19.

The CDR3 loop is CASSPPPAHYNYGYTF. The CDR3 nucleotides read TGTGCCAGCAGTCCCCCCCCAGCCCACTATAACTATGGCTACACCTTC. The chain employs TRBV28 and TRBJ1-2; D is ambiguous. The germline V and J ends were trimmed by 5 bases and 1 base, with 17 bases remaining between them. The CDR3 consists of 16 residues. Germline V gene lookup returns CDR1 MDHEN and CDR2 SYDVKM.

This clone has only a few counts. The chain carries TRBV21-1 and TRBJ1-5; the table calls TRBD1, which could not be checked here. TRBV21-1 is a documented pseudogene. There are 13 residues in the CDR3. CDR3: CAGDRGPNQPQHF. The CDR3, as DNA: TGTGCCGGAGACAGGGGGCCCAATCAGCCCCAGCATTTT.

J is TRBJ2-7 and V is TRBV7-2; TRBD2 aligns across 9 bases. V was clipped by 5 bases and J by 1 base; unmatched bases: 6. Germline V gene lookup returns CDR1 SGHTA and CDR2 FQGNSA. This CDR3 is built from 15 residues. The DNA of the CDR3 is TGTGCCAGCAGCCCAGCGGGGGGAAAATCCTACGAGCAGTACTTC. This sequence encodes CASSPAGGKSYEQYF.

The CDR3 here is CASSLGGGNEKLFF. As DNA, the CDR3 is TGTGCCAGCAGCTTAGGCGGGGGGAATGAAAAACTGTTTTTT. The V and J genes are TRBV7-9 and TRBJ1-4; TRBD1 is a possible D gene (5 bases). V lost 1 base to trimming and J lost 5 bases, with 8 bases between them. The CDR3 extends over 14 amino acids. CDR1 and CDR2 (germline): SEHNR, FQNEAQ (reference sequence).

There are a few counts of this clone. CDR3 DNA: TGTGCCAGTAGTCTGACACCTTCCACGGAAAAACTGTTTTTT. Protein: CASSLTPSTEKLFF. The rearrangement uses TRBV19 and TRBJ1-4; unclear D gene. Trimming cost V 5 bases and J 8 bases, with 15 bases left between them. Looked up from germline, CDR1 is LNHDA and CDR2 is SQIVND (reference sequence). This CDR3 spans 14 amino acids.

This clone was seen once. The rearrangement links TRBV6-5 to TRBJ1-2; 12 bases fit TRBD1. This CDR3 is 14 amino acids long. Germline trimming cut 5 bases from V and 8 bases from J; bases unmatched to any gene: 6. CDR1 is MNHEY, CDR2 SVGAGI, per germline. CDR3 in DNA: TGTGCCAGCAGTCGGGGGACAGGGGGCAGCGGCTACACCTTC. It translates to CASSRGTGGSGYTF.

This clone came up once. The V and J genes are TRBV2 and TRBJ2-7; D not certain. V gave up 4 bases and J gave up 5 bases, with 12 bases separating them. CDR1 and CDR2 (germline): SNHLY, FYNNEI. The CDR3 spans 13 residues. CDR3 nucleotides: TGTGCCAGCAGTGTTTCGGGTATCCACGAGCAGTACTTC. This codes for CASSVSGIHEQYF. The entire variable domain, with the rest obtained from reference TRBV2 and TRBJ2-7, is as follows: EPEVTQTPSHQVTQMGQEVILRCVPISNHLYFYWYRQILGQKVEFLVSFYNNEISEKSEIFDDQFSVERPDGSNFTLKIRSTKLEDSAMYFCASSVSGIHEQYFGPGTRLTVT.

This chain links TRBV18 with TRBJ2-3; the match to TRBD2 covers 8 bases. Germline assignment: CDR1 KGHSH and CDR2 LQKENI. CDR3 length: 17 residues. V lost 4 bases to trimming and J lost 1 base; unmatched junction nucleotides: 10. CDR3 in amino acids: CASSLPTSVVGTDTQYF. Here the CDR3 DNA reads TGTGCCAGCTCACTACCGACTAGCGTCGTCGGCACAGATACGCAGTATTTT.

A few counts support this clone. The chain has TRBV28 and TRBJ1-2; TRBD1 might be the D (5 bases). CDR1 and CDR2 from the germline V gene are MDHEN and SYDVKM. The V end lost 2 bases, the J end lost 7 bases, and 14 bases lay between the germline ends. The CDR3 extends over 14 amino acids. CDR3 amino acids: CASSLPRRDLGYTF. The CDR3 nucleotides are TGTGCCAGCAGTTTACCCCGGCGGGACCTTGGCTACACCTTC.

The V gene is TRBV6-5, the J gene TRBJ1-1; 7 bases align to TRBD1. CDR1 is MNHEY and CDR2 is SVGAGI in the germline V gene. The CDR3 runs to 13 residues. The ends lost 7 bases at V and 6 bases at J; junction bases unmatched: 8. CDR3 loop: CASTPPQGPEAFF. In DNA, the CDR3 is TGTGCCAGCACCCCGCCACAGGGGCCTGAAGCTTTCTTT.

V usage is TRBV10-3 and J usage is TRBJ2-2; 11 nucleotides line up with TRBD1. CDR3 length: 17 amino acids. CDR1 is ENHRY and CDR2 is SYGVKD in the germline V gene. After removal of 9 bases from V and 4 bases from J, the junction contained 13 bases not matched to a gene. CDR3 loop: CAMTSKLGQGVTGELFF. CDR3 in DNA: TGTGCCATGACCTCCAAACTGGGACAGGGGGTCACCGGGGAGCTGTTTTTT.

The chain employs TRBV20-1 and TRBJ1-5; weak D call: TRBD1 (5 bases). The CDR3 spans 13 residues. In germline, CDR1 is DFQATT, CDR2 SNEGSKA (reference sequence). V gave up 3 bases and J gave up 3 bases, with 9 bases separating them. This chain's CDR3 is CSASSQDNQPQHF. CDR3 DNA sequence: TGCAGTGCTAGTTCACAGGACAATCAGCCCCAGCATTTT.

In DNA, the CDR3 is TGTGCCAGCAGCTTAGTCGCGTTGAACACTGAAGCTTTCTTT. As protein: CASSLVALNTEAFF. The rearrangement uses TRBV7-8 and TRBJ1-1; D gene ambiguous. Per the germline V gene, CDR1 is SGHVS and CDR2 is FQNEAQ. The CDR3 length is 14 residues. V lost 1 base to trimming and J lost 0 bases, with 6 bases between them.

The V and J genes are TRBV12-3 or TRBV12-4 and TRBJ2-3; 8 bases line up with TRBD1. The length of the CDR3 is 13 residues. The trim removed 5 bases at V and 5 bases at J, leaving 3 bases unmatched. CDR3 coding DNA: TGTGCCAGCAGTCCAGGGGGCCTAGATACGCAGTATTTT. Protein: CASSPGGLDTQYF.

The chain links TRBV2 to TRBJ1-1; TRBD1 might be the D (5 bases). This CDR3 is 14 amino acids long. V lost 4 bases, J lost 0 bases, and 9 bases lay in between. CDR1 and CDR2 (germline): SNHLY, FYNNEI. The CDR3 DNA reads TGTGCCAGCAGTGGGGCCAGGGTGAACACTGAAGCTTTCTTT. This sequence encodes CASSGARVNTEAFF.

The J gene is TRBJ2-1, the V gene TRBV9; 9 bases line up with TRBD2. With 7 bases clipped from V and 5 bases from J, the junction kept 4 bases outside the gene matches. CDR3 size: 13 residues. Germline V gene lookup returns CDR1 SGDLS and CDR2 YYNGEE. DNA for the CDR3: TGTGCCAGCGGGCGGGGGGGCCACAATGAGCAGTTCTTC. Translated, it gives CASGRGGHNEQFF.

The chain links TRBV6-5 to TRBJ2-3; D uncertain. V was clipped by 5 bases and J by 2 bases, with 11 bases between them. The CDR3 is 14 residues long. The germline gives CDR1 MNHEY, CDR2 SVGAGI. The CDR3 spells CASSQATTTDTQYF. In DNA, the CDR3 is TGTGCCAGCAGTCAGGCAACAACCACAGATACGCAGTATTTT.

The chain couples TRBV5-5 to TRBJ2-7; 8 positions agree with TRBD2. Per germline, CDR1 SGHKS and CDR2 YYEKEE (reference sequence). V lost 2 bases to trimming and J lost 5 bases; unmatched junction nucleotides: 6. There are 14 residues in the CDR3. CDR3 nucleotides: TGTGCCAGCAGCTTCCCGGGACTAGAGGACGAGCAGTACTTC. Translating gives CASSFPGLEDEQYF. Full variable domain (rest looked up from reference TRBV5-5 and TRBJ2-7): DAGVTQSPTHLIKTRGQQVTLRCSPISGHKSVSWYQQVLGQGPQFIFQYYEKEERGRGNFPDRFSARQFPNYSSELNVNALLLGDSALYLCASSFPGLEDEQYFGPGTRLTVT.

The genes are TRBV6-4 and TRBJ1-2, with 7 positions matching TRBD1. CDR1 MRHNA and CDR2 SNTAGT come from the germline V gene. The trim removed 2 bases at V and 6 bases at J, leaving 9 bases unmatched. The CDR3 totals 15 residues. CDR3 bases: TGTGCCAGCAGTGACCAGCAGTACAGGGGCCATGGCTACACCTTC. Translating gives CASSDQQYRGHGYTF.

This sequence joins TRBV9 and TRBJ2-7; perhaps TRBD1 as D (6 bases). Germline V lookup: CDR1 SGDLS, CDR2 YYNGEE. This CDR3 has 12 residues. The V gene lost 7 bases and the J gene lost 3 bases, with 11 bases spanning the gap. The CDR3 DNA sequence: TGTGCCAGCGCGAGGGACAACTACGAGCAGTACTTC. Residues: CASARDNYEQYF. The full variable domain, its missing parts supplied by reference TRBV9 and TRBJ2-7, is DSGVTQTPKHLITATGQRVTLRCSPRSGDLSVYWYQQSLDQGLQFLIQYYNGEERAKGNILERFSAQQFPDLHSELNLSSLELGDSALYFCASARDNYEQYFGPGTRLTVT.

CDR3 sequence (DNA): TGTGCCAGCAGTGCTTACTACGAGCAGTACTTC. Protein: CASSAYYEQYF. This chain uses TRBV25-1 with TRBJ2-7; unclear D gene. Germline values: CDR1 MGHDK, CDR2 SYGVNS. With 4 bases removed from V and 3 bases from J, the gap between germline ends came to 4 bases. This CDR3 is built from 11 residues.

V usage is TRBV27 and J usage is TRBJ1-5; 7 bases match TRBD1. Germline V gene sequence: CDR1 MNHEY, CDR2 SMNVEV (reference sequence). Unmatched junction bases numbered 3, after V lost 6 bases and J lost 4 bases. The CDR3 consists of 13 residues. CDR3 DNA: TGTGCCAGCAGGAGACAGGGTAATCAGCCCCAGCATTTT. Residues: CASRRQGNQPQHF.

The chain combines TRBV7-2 with TRBJ2-1, with a weak D call TRBD2 (5 bases). The CDR3 totals 14 residues. The germline CDR1 and CDR2 sequences are SGHTA and FQGNSA. The V gene lost 1 base and the J gene lost 4 bases, with 8 bases spanning the gap. DNA of the CDR3: TGTGCCAGCAGCTTAGTCCCGGGATACAATGAGCAGTTCTTC. It encodes CASSLVPGYNEQFF.

The rearrangement joins TRBV18 to TRBJ2-7; a weak D match, TRBD2 (5 bases). V gave up 3 bases and J gave up 3 bases, with 9 bases separating them. This CDR3 region has 13 residues. Looked up from germline, CDR1 is KGHSH and CDR2 is LQKENI. Written as DNA, the CDR3 is TGTGCCAGCTCACCGCCCGGGGACTACGAGCAGTACTTC. It codes for CASSPPGDYEQYF.

The chain employs TRBV6-2 or TRBV6-3 and TRBJ1-1; D is unresolved. There are 16 residues in the CDR3. V was clipped by 1 base and J by 3 bases, with 15 bases between them. CDR1 is MNHEY and CDR2 is SVGEGT in the germline V gene. The CDR3 coding sequence is TGTGCCAGCAGTTACTTGGCGGCAGATGCGTACACTGAAGCTTTCTTT. This gives the protein CASSYLAADAYTEAFF.

This clone was seen once. The rearrangement links TRBV7-9 to TRBJ1-2; 8 nucleotides match TRBD1. Germline CDR1 is SEHNR and CDR2 is FQNEAQ (reference sequence). This CDR3 contains 14 residues. J was trimmed by 2 bases and V by 5 bases; bases with no gene match: 4. The CDR3, as DNA: TGTGCCAGCAGCCTAGGACAGGGCAACTATGGCTACACCTTC. This translates into CASSLGQGNYGYTF.